Given below is one T cell receptor (beta chain) in context. Its antigen is still unknown. V was clipped by 4 bases and J by 5 bases, with 12 bases between them. CDR1 and CDR2 from the germline V gene are MNHEY and SMNVEV (reference sequence). The CDR3 length is 14 residues. This sample is part of a study of T cells in Graves' hyperthyroidism and ophthalmopathy. Regarding the study as a whole: Most thyroid clonotypes expanded above 0.001 were also detected in blood.

TCR beta CDR3 regions were amplified from RNA transcripts. In the first-round RT-PCR of the TCR CDR3, the HTBI primer set was used. TCRdb ran MiXCR on the multiplex PCR reads and lists one entry per CDR3 protein. Among approximately 690,000 distinct CDR3 sequences listed, about a fifth were seen once. This receptor was obtained from a young man with Graves' ophthalmopathy. Sequenced: blood. This rearrangement joins TRBV27 to TRBJ2-1, with a possible D match to TRBD2 (5 bases). The CDR3 region has the DNA TGTGCCAGCAGTTCGATGCCGACTAACAATGAGCAGTTCTTC. Amino acids: CASSSMPTNNEQFF.